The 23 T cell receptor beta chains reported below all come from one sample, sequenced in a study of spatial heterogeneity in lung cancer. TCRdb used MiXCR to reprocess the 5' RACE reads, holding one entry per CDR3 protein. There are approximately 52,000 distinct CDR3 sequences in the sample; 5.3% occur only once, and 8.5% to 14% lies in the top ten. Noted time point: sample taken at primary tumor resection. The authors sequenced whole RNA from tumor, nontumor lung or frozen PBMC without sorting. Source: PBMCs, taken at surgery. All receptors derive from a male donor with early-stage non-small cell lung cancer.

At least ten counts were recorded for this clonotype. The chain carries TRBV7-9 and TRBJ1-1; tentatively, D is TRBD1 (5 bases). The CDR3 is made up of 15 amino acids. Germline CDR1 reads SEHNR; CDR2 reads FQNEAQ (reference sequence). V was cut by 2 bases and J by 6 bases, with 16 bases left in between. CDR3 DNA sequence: TGTGCCAGCAGCTTACAGGGTAGTTGGATACCTGAAGCTTTCTTT. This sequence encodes CASSLQGSWIPEAFF.

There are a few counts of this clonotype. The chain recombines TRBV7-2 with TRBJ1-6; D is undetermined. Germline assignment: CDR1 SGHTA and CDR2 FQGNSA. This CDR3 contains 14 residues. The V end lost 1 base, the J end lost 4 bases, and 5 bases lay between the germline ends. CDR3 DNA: TGTGCCAGCAGCTTAGACAGATATAATTCACCCCTCCACTTT. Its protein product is CASSLDRYNSPLHF. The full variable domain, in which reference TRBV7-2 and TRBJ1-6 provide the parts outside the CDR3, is GAGVSQSPSNKVTEKGKDVELRCDPISGHTALYWYRQSLGQGLEFLIYFQGNSAPDKSGLPSDRFSAERTGGSVSTLTIQRTQQEDSAVYLCASSLDRYNSPLHFGNGTRLTVT.

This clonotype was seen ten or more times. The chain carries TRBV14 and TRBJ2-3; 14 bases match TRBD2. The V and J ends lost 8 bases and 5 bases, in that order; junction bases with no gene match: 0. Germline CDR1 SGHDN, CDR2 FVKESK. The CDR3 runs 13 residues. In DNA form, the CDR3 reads TGTGCCAGCGGGACTAGCGGGAGAGATACGCAGTATTTT. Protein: CASGTSGRDTQYF.

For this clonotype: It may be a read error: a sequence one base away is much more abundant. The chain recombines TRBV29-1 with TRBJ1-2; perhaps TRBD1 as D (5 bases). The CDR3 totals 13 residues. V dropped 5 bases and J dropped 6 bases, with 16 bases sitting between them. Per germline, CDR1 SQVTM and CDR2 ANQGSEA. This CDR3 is CSVTADSANGYTF. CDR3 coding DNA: TGCAGCGTTACAGCAGACAGCGCTAATGGCTACACCTTC.

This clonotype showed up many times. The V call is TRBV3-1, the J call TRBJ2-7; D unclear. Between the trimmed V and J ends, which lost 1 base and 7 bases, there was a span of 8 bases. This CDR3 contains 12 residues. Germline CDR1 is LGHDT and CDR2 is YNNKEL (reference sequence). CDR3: CASSQGHLEQYF. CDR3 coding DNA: TGTGCCAGCAGCCAAGGGCATTTGGAGCAGTACTTC.

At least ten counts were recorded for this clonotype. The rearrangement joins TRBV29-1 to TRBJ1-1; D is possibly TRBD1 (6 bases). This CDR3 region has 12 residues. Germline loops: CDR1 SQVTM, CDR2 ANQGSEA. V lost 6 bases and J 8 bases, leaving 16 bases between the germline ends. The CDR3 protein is CSVTGPAIEAFF. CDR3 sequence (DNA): TGCAGCGTGACAGGACCGGCTATCGAAGCTTTCTTT.

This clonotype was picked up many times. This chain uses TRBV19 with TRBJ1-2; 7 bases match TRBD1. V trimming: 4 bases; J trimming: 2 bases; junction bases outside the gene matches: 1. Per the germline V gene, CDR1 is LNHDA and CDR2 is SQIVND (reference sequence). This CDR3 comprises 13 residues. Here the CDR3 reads CASSKGQNYGYTF. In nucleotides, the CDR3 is TGTGCCAGTAGTAAGGGACAGAACTATGGCTACACCTTC.

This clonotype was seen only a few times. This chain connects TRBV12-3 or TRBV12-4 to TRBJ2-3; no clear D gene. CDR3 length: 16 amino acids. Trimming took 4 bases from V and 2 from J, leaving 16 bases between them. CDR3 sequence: CASSSEARQYTDTQYF. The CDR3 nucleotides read TGTGCCAGCAGTTCCGAGGCGAGGCAGTACACAGATACGCAGTATTTT.

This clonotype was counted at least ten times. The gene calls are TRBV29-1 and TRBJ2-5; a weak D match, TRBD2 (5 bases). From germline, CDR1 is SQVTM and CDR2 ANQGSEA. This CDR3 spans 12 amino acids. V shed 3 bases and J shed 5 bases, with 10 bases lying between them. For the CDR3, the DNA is TGCAGCGTTGAGGGGAGTGTGGAGACCCAGTACTTC. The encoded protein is CSVEGSVETQYF.

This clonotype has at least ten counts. The CDR3 loop reads CASSLRQRDGTDTQYF. Written as DNA, the CDR3 is TGTGCCAGCAGCCTCCGACAGCGGGACGGCACAGATACGCAGTATTTT. The chain links TRBV5-7 to TRBJ2-3; 7 positions agree with TRBD2. TRBV5-7 is recorded as an ORF, its role being uncertain. The ends lost 4 bases at V and 1 base at J; junction bases unmatched: 9. The CDR3 is made up of 16 amino acids.

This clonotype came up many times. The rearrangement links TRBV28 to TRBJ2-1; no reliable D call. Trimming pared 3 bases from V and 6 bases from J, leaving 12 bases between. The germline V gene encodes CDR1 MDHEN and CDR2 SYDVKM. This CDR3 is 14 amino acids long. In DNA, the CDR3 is TGTGCCAGCAGTTTCCAATCCGAAAGCAATGAGCAGTTCTTC. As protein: CASSFQSESNEQFF. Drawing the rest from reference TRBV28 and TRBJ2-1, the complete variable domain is DVKVTQSSRYLVKRTGEKVFLECVQDMDHENMFWYRQDPGLGLRLIYFSYDVKMKEKGDIPEGYSVSREKKERFSLILESASTNQTSMYLCASSFQSESNEQFFGPGTRLTVL.

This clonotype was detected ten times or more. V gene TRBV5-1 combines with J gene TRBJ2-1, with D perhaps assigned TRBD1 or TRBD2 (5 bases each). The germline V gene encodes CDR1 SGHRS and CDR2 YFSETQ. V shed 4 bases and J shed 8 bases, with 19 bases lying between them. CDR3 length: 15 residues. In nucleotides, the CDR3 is TGCGCCAGCAGCCCGGGGACGACGGAGGTTTATGAGCAGTTCTTC. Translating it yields CASSPGTTEVYEQFF.

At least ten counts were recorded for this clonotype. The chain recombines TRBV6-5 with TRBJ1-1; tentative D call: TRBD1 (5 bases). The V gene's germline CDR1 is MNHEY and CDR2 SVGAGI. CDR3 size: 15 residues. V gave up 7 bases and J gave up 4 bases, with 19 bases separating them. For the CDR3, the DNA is TGTGCCAGCATCTCATTTAGGATGGGGGGCACTGAAGCTTTCTTT. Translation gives CASISFRMGGTEAFF.

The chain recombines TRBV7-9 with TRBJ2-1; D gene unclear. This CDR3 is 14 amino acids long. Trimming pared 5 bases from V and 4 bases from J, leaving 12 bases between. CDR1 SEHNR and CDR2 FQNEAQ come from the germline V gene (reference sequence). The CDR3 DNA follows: TGTGCCAGCAGCCCCCGTGATCCTTACAATGAGCAGTTCTTC. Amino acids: CASSPRDPYNEQFF.

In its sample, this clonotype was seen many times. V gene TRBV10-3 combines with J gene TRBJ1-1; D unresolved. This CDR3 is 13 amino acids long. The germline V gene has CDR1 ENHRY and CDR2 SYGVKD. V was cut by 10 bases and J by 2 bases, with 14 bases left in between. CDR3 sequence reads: CATKPQPNTEAFF. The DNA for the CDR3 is TGTGCCACCAAGCCCCAACCAAACACTGAAGCTTTCTTT.

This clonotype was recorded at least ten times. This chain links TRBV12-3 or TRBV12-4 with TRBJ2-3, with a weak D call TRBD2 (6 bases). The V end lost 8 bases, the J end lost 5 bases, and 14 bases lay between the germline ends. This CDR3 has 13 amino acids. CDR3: CASGRLAQDTQYF. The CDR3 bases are TGTGCCAGCGGGAGGTTGGCACAAGATACGCAGTATTTT.

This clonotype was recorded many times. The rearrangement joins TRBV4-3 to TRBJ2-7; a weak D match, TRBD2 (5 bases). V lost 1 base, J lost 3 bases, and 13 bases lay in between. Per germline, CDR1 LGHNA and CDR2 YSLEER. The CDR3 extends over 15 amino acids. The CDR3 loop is CASSQVYGNNYEQYF. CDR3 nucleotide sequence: TGCGCCAGCAGCCAAGTTTACGGGAACAACTACGAGCAGTACTTC.

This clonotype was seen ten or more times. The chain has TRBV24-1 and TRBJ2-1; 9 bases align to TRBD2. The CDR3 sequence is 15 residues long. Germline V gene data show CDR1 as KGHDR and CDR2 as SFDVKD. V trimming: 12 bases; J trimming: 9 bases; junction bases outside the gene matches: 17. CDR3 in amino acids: CAPRVGEREDCEQFF. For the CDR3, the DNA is TGTGCCCCGAGGGTTGGGGAGCGGGAGGATTGTGAGCAGTTCTTC.

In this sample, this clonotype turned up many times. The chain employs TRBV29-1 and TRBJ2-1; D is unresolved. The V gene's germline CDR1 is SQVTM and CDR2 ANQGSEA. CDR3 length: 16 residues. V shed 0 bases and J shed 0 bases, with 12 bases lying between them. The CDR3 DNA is TGCAGCGTTGAAGATCTTAACTACTACTCCTACAATGAGCAGTTCTTC. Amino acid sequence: CSVEDLNYYSYNEQFF.

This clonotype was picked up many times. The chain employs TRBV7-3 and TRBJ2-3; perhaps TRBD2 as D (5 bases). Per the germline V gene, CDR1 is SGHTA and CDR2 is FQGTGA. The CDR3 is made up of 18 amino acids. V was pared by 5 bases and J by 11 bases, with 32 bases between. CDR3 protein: CASSPREGLDSTFGMQYF. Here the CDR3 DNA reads TGTGCCAGCAGCCCACGCGAGGGTCTGGACTCCACCTTCGGAATGCAGTATTTT. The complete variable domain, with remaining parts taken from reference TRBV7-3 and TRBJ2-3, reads GAGVSQTPSNKVTEKGKYVELRCDPISGHTALYWYRQSLGQGPEFLIYFQGTGAADDSGLPNDRFFAVRPEGSVSTLKIQRTERGDSAVYLCASSPREGLDSTFGMQYFGPGTRLTVL.

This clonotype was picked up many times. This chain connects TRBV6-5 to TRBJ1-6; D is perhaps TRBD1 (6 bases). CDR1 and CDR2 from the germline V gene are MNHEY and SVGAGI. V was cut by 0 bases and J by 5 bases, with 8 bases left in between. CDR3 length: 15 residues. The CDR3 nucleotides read TGTGCCAGCAGTTACTCCGGACAGCATAATTCACCCCTCCACTTT. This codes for CASSYSGQHNSPLHF.

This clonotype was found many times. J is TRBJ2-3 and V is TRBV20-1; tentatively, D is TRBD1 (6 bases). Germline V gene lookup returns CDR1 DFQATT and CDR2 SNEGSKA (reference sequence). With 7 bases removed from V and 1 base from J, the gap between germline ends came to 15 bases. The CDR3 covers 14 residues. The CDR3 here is CSVQVGQGTDTQYF. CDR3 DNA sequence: TGCAGTGTTCAAGTGGGACAAGGCACAGATACGCAGTATTTT.

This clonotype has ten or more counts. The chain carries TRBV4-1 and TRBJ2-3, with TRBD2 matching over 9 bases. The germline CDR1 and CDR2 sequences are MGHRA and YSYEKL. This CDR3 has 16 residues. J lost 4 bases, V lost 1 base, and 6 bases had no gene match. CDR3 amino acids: CASSQGGLAGSDTQYF. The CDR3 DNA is TGCGCCAGCAGCCAAGGGGGCCTAGCGGGATCAGATACGCAGTATTTT.